This record concerns one T cell receptor beta chain sequence. Its antigen is not identified. The ends were cut back, 5 bases at V and 5 bases at J, with 8 bases in the middle. Germline V lookup: CDR1 SGHRS, CDR2 YFSETQ. CDR3 size: 11 residues. This sample is part of a study of T cell responses to AZD1222 COVID-19 vaccine. Study observations and caveats: Sampling that yielded the repertoires occurred only after the peak T cell response.

Profiled with immunoSEQ multiplex PCR; TCRdb holds only in-frame clones, not every one. The table has 100,000 or so clones, 70% to 90% seen once. This sequence joins TRBV5-1 and TRBJ2-7; unclear D gene. The clonotype was recovered from an adult who received the AZD1222 COVID-19 vaccine. The sequencing here drew on peripheral blood, taken 28 days after the second AZD1222 dose. CDR3 DNA sequence: TGCGCCAGCAGGGGCCCTGACGAGCAGTACTTC. Encoded protein: CASRGPDEQYF. Together with reference TRBV5-1 and TRBJ2-7, the CDR3 gives the full variable domain: KAGVTQTPRYLIKTRGQQVTLSCSPISGHRSVSWYQQTPGQGLQFLFEYFSETQRNKGNFPGRFSGRQFSNSRSEMNVSTLELGDSALYLCASRGPDEQYFGPGTRLTVT.